This T cell receptor beta chain was identified in a study of T cells in women clearing cervical HPV infection. At the level of the study: Cases were women with histologically confirmed HPV16-related CIN3 or worse, including 2 invasive cancers. For cases, blood was sampled a median approximately 150 days after lesion detection, interquartile range roughly 90 to 230 days. General study results and limits: TRBV6-7 relative abundance averaged about 0.11% in cases and about 0.15% in controls.

The CDR3 loop spans 17 amino acids. CDR1 and CDR2 from the germline V gene are GTSNPN and SVGIG (reference sequence). Comment on this clone: The target antigen is unknown. The read ends 3 residues before the CDR3 terminus; that terminus is restored from the germline J gene.

Profiling relied on immunoSEQ multiplex PCR, and the TCRdb table lists in-frame clones only, not all of them. The specimen's table records around 31,000 clones. This receptor was identified in a woman aged 18 to 75 with a cervical HPV16 infection that either progressed to CIN3+ or cleared (not recorded which). The chain carries TRBV30 and TRBJ2-4; maybe TRBD2 (5 bases). Sequenced: blood buffy coat. The DNA read from the CDR3 is TGTGCCTGGAGTCCAGGACTTACCCTGATGGAGACGTATGGT. Translating gives CAWSPGLTLMETYG. The whole CDR3 reads CAWSPGLTLMETYGQYF.